The source of this TCR beta chain is a study of blood T cells in healthy people across ages. Study outcomes and limitations: Measured against age, TCR beta diversity per million T cells decreased in a roughly linear manner. A strong correlation was found between TCR beta diversity and the percentage of naive T cells. More naive CD4+ cells and higher diversity were found in long-lived than in aged donors.

PCR was performed a second time for about 7 to 11 cycles using a sample-barcoded 5' primer and a J-beta primer mix. TCRdb reanalysed the 5' RACE reads using MiXCR and keeps one entry per CDR3 protein. The sample contains about 930,000 distinct CDR3 sequences, just under 30% of which appear only once. CDR1 and CDR2 (germline): SQVTM, ANQGSEA. The CDR3 covers 13 residues. Trimming left V 7 bases short and J 4 bases short, with 15 bases between. To note about this clonotype: Its matching antigen is unknown.

This sample was shared with a second study, whose subject was T cells of mothers and their children. That report adds: Slightly higher overlap, not significant, was seen in related mother-child pairs than in unrelated pairs.

This receptor was obtained from a woman aged 40 to 50 in good health. The sample taken for sequencing was blood. This chain uses TRBV29-1 with TRBJ2-3; tentative D call: TRBD2 (5 bases). CDR3 in DNA: TGCAGCGCGGGAAGGACTGTGGCAGATACGCAGTATTTT. Its translation: CSAGRTVADTQYF.